This T cell receptor beta chain was retrieved from a study of T cell repertoires in cytomegalovirus infection. Study-wide background: From public TCR beta signatures came an indication of both CMV infection and matching HLA type. Study conclusions and caveats: HLA-C-restricted CMV-specific TCR beta clonotypes were dominant in the ex vivo response.

Germline V lookup: CDR1 SGHVS, CDR2 FNYEAQ. Trimming took 4 bases from V and 5 from J; bases not matched to a gene: 3. This CDR3 contains 15 residues. With regard to this clonotype: Its target is unknown.

MiXCR, run by TCRdb on the reads, gives a single entry per CDR3 protein. Counted here are hundreds of thousands of distinct CDR3 sequences, roughly a third occurring once; the ten biggest clones make up roughly 15%. This TCR derives from a human donor in good health (CMV status not recorded). Some clones in this sample may be carry-over from other donors' samples. This rearrangement joins TRBV7-6 to TRBJ2-1; TRBD2 aligns across 12 bases. The sample in question was cultured PBMCs, obtained from culture after CMV antigen stimulation. For the CDR3, the DNA is TGTGCCAGCAGCTCTAGCGGGAGGGCCCACAATGAGCAGTTCTTC. Protein sequence: CASSSSGRAHNEQFF.